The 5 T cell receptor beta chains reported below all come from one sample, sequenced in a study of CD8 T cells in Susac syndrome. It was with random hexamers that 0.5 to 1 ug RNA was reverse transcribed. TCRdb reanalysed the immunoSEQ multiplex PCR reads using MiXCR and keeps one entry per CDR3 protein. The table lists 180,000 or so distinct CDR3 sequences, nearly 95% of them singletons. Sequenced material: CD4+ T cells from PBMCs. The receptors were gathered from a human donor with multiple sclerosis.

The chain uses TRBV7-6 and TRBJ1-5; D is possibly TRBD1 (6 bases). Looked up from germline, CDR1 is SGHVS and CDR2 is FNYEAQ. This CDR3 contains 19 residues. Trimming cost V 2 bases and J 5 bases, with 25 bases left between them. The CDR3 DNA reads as TGTGCCAGCAGCTTAAGGCCGGGGGGGGGCTTAGAGTCTCATCAGCCCCAGCATTTT. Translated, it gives CASSLRPGGGLESHQPQHF.

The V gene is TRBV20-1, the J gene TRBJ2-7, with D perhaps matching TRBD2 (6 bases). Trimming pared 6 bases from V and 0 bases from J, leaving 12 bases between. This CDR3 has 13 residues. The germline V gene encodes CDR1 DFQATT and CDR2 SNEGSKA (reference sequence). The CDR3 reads CSANSGNSYEQYF. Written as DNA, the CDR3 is TGCAGTGCCAATAGCGGTAACTCCTACGAGCAGTACTTC.

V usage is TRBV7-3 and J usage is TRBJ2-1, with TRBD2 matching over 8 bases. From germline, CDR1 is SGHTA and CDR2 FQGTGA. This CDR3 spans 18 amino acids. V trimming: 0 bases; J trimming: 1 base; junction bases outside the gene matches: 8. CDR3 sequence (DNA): TGTGCCAGCAGCTTAACCCCGCAGCGGGAGATTTCCTACAATGAGCAGTTCTTC. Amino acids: CASSLTPQREISYNEQFF.

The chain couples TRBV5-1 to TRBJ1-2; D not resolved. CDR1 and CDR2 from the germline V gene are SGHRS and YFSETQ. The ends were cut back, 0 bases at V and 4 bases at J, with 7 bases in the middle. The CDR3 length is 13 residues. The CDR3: CASSLDSPYGYTF. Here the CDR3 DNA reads TGCGCCAGCAGCTTGGACAGTCCCTATGGCTACACCTTC.

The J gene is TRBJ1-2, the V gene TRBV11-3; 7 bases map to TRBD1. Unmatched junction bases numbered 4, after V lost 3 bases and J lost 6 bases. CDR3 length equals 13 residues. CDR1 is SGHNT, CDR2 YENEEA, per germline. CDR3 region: CASSLTGLDGYTF. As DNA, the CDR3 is TGTGCCAGCAGCTTGACAGGGTTGGATGGCTACACCTTC. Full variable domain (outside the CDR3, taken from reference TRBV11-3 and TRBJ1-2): EAGVVQSPRYKIIEKKQPVAFWCNPISGHNTLYWYLQNLGQGPELLIRYENEEAVDDSQLPKDRFSAERLKGVDSTLKIQPAELGDSAVYLCASSLTGLDGYTFGSGTRLTVV.